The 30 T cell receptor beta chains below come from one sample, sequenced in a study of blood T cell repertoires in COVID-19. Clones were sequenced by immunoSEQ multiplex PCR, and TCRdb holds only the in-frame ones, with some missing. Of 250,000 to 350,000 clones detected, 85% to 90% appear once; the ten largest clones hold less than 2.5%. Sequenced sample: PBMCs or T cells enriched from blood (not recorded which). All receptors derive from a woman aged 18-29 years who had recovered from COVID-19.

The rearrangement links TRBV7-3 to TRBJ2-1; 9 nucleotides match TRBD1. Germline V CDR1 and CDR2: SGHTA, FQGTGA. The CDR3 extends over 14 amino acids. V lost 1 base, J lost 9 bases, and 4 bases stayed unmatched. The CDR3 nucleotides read TGTGCCAGCAGCTTAAGACAGGGGGGGAGTGAGCAGTTCTTC. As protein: CASSLRQGGSEQFF.

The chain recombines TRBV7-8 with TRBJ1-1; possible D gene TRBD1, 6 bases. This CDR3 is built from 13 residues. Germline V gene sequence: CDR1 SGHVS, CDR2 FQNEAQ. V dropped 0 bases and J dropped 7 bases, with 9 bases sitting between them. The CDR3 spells CASSLARGSEAFF. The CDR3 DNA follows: TGTGCCAGCAGCTTAGCCAGGGGAAGTGAAGCTTTCTTT.

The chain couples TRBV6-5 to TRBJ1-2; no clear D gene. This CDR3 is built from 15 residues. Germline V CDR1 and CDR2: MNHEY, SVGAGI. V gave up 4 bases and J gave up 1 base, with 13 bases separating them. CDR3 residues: CASSSRTAYNYGYTF. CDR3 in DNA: TGTGCCAGCAGTTCCAGGACTGCCTATAACTATGGCTACACCTTC.

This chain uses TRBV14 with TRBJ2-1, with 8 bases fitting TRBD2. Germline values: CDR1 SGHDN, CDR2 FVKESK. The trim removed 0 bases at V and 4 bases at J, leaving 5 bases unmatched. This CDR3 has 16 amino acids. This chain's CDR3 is CASSQDSGTVYNEQFF. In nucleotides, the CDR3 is TGTGCCAGCAGCCAAGATAGCGGGACGGTATACAATGAGCAGTTCTTC.

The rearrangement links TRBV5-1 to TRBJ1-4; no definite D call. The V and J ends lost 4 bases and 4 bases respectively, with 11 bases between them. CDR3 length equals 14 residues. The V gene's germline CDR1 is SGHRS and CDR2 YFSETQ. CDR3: CASSLGSINEKLFF. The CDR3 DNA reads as TGCGCCAGCAGCCTCGGTTCCATTAATGAAAAACTGTTTTTT. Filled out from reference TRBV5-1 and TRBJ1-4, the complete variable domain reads KAGVTQTPRYLIKTRGQQVTLSCSPISGHRSVSWYQQTPGQGLQFLFEYFSETQRNKGNFPGRFSGRQFSNSRSEMNVSTLELGDSALYLCASSLGSINEKLFFGSGTQLSVL.

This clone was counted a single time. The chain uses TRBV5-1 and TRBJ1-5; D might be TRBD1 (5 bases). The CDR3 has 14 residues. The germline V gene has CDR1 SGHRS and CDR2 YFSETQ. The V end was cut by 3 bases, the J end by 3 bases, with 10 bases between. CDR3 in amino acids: CASSSPDTNQPQHF. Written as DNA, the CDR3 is TGCGCCAGCAGCTCTCCGGACACCAATCAGCCCCAGCATTTT. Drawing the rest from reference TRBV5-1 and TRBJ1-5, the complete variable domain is KAGVTQTPRYLIKTRGQQVTLSCSPISGHRSVSWYQQTPGQGLQFLFEYFSETQRNKGNFPGRFSGRQFSNSRSEMNVSTLELGDSALYLCASSSPDTNQPQHFGDGTRLSIL.

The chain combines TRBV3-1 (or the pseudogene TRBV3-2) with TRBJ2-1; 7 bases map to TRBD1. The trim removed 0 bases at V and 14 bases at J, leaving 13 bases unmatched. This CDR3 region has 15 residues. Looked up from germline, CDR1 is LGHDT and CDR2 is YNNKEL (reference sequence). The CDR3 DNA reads TGTGCCAGCAGCCAAGAAACCGGACAGGCCAAAAGGGAGTTCTTC. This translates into CASSQETGQAKREFF.

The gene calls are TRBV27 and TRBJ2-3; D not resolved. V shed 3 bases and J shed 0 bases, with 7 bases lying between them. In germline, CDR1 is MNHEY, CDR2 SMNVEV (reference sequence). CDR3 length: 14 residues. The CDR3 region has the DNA TGTGCCAGCAGTTTCGCAGTAAGCACAGATACGCAGTATTTT. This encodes CASSFAVSTDTQYF.

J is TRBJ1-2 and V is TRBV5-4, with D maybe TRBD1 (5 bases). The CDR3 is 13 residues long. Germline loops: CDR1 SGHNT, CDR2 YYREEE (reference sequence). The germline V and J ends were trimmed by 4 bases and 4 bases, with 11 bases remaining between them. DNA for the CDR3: TGTGCCAGCAGCGGGGGGGTGGCCTATGGCTACACCTTC. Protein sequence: CASSGGVAYGYTF.

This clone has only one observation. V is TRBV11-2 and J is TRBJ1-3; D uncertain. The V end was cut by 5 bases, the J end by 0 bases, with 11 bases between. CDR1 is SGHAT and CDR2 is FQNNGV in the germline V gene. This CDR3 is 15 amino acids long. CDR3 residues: CASSPTRPSGNTIYF. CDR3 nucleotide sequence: TGTGCCAGCAGCCCGACGCGGCCCTCTGGAAACACCATATATTTT.

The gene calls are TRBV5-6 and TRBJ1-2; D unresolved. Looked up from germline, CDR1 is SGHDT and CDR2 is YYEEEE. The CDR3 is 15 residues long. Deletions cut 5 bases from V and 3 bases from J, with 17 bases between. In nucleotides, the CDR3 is TGTGCCAGCAGGGCGGGGTGGGGTAGCGACTATGGCTACACCTTC. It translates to CASRAGWGSDYGYTF.

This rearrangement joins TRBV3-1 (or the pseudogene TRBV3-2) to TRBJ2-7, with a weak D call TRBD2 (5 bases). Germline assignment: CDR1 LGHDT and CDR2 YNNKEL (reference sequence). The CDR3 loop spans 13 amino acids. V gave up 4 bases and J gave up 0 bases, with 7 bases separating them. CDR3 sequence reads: CASSRGLSYEQYF. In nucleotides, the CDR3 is TGTGCCAGCAGCCGAGGACTCTCCTACGAGCAGTACTTC.

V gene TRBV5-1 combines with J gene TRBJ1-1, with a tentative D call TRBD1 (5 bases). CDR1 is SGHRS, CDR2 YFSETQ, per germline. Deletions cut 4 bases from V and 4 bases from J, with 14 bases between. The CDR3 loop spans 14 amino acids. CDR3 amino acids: CASSLSGGLTEAFF. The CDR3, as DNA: TGCGCCAGCAGCCTCTCCGGGGGTCTCACTGAAGCTTTCTTT.

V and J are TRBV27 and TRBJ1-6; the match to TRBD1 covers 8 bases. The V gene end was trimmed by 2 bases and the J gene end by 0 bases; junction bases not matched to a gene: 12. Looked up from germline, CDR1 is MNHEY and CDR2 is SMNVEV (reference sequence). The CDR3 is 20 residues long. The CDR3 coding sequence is TGTGCCAGCAGTTTAAAGATGGCAGGGGGCTTCAGCTCCTATAATTCACCCCTCCACTTT. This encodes CASSLKMAGGFSSYNSPLHF.

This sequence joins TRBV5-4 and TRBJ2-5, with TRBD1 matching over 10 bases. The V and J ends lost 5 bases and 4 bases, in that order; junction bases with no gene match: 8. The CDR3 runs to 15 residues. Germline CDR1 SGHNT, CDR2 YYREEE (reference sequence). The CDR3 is CASRPWTGGGETQYF. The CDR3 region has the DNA TGTGCCAGCAGGCCCTGGACAGGGGGGGGAGAGACCCAGTACTTC. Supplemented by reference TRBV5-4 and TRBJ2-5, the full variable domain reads ETGVTQSPTHLIKTRGQQVTLRCSSQSGHNTVSWYQQALGQGPQFIFQYYREEENGRGNFPPRFSGLQFPNYSSELNVNALELDDSALYLCASRPWTGGGETQYFGPGTRLLVL.

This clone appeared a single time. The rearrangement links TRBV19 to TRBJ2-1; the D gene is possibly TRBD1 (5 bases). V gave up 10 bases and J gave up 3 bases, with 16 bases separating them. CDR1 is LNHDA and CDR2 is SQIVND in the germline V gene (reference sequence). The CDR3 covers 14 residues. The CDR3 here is CATQGSPDYNEQFF. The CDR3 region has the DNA TGTGCCACTCAGGGAAGCCCAGACTACAATGAGCAGTTCTTC. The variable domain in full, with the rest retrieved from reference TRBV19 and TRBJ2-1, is DGGITQSPKYLFRKEGQNVTLSCEQNLNHDAMYWYRQDPGQGLRLIYYSQIVNDFQKGDIAEGYSVSREKKESFPLTVTSAQKNPTAFYLCATQGSPDYNEQFFGPGTRLTVL.

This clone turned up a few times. CDR3 sequence (DNA): TGTGCCAGCAGTTACTCGACTAGCGGGGGGCCCAATACGCAGTATTTT. Encoded protein: CASSYSTSGGPNTQYF. This chain joins TRBV6-5 and TRBJ2-3; 13 nucleotides line up with TRBD2. Germline lookup yields CDR1 MNHEY and CDR2 SVGAGI. The CDR3 extends over 16 amino acids. The V and J ends lost 0 bases and 7 bases, in that order; junction bases with no gene match: 4.

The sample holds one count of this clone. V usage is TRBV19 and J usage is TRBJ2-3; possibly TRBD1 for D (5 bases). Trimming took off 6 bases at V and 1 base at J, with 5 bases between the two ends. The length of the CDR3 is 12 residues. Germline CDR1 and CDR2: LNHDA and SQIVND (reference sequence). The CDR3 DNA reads TGTGCCAGTAGACAGGGCACAGATACGCAGTATTTT. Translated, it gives CASRQGTDTQYF.

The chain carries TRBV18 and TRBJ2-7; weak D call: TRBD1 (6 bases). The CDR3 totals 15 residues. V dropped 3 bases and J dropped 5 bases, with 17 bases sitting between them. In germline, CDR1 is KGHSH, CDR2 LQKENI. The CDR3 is CASSPYRDGVNEQYF. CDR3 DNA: TGTGCCAGCTCACCGTACAGGGACGGCGTGAACGAGCAGTACTTC.

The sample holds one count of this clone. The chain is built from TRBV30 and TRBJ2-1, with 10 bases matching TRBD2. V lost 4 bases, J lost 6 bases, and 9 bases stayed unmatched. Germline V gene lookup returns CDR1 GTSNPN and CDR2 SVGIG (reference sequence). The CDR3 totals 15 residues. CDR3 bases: TGTGCCTGGACGGGGGAACTAGCGGGGATCAATGAGCAGTTCTTC. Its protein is CAWTGELAGINEQFF.

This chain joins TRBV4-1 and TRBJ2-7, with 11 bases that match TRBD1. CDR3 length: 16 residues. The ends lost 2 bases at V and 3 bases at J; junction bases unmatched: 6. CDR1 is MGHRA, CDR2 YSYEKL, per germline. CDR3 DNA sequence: TGCGCCAGCAGCCAATTGCCGGGACAGGGGGTCTACGAGCAGTACTTC. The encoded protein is CASSQLPGQGVYEQYF.

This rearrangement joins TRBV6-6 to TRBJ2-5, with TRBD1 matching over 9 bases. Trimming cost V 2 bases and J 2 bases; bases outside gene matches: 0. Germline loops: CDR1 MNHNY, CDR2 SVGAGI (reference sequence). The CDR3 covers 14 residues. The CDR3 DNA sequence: TGTGCCAGCAGTTACGGGACAGGGCAAGAGACCCAGTACTTC. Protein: CASSYGTGQETQYF.

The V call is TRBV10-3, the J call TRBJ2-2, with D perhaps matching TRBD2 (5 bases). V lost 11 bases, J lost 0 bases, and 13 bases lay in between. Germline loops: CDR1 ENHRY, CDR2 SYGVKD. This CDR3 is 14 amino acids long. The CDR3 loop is CAVPSGANTGELFF. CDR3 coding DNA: TGTGCCGTTCCATCCGGGGCGAACACCGGGGAGCTGTTTTTT.

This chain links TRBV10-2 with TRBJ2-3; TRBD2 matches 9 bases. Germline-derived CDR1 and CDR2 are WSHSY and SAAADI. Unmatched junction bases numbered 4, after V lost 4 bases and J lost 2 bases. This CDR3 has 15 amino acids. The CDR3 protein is CASSAQRGDTDTQYF. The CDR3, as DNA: TGCGCCAGCAGTGCCCAGCGGGGGGACACAGATACGCAGTATTTT.

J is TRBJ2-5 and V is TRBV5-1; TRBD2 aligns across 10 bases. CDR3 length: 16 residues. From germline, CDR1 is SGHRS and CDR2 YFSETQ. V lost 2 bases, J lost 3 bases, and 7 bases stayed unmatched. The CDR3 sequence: CASSLAVTSGEETQYF. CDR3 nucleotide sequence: TGCGCCAGCAGCTTAGCCGTAACTAGCGGGGAAGAGACCCAGTACTTC.

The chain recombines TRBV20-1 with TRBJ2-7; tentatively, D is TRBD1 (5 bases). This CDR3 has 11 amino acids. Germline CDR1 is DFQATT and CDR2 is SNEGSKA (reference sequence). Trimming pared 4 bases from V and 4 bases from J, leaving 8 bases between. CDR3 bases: TGCAGTGCTACTACAGGTTACGAGCAGTACTTC. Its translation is CSATTGYEQYF.

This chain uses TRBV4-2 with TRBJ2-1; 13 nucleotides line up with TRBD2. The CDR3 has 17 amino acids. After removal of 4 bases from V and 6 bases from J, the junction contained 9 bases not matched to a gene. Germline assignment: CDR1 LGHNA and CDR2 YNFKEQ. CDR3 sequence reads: CASSLRLAGGLSNEQFF. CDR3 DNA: TGTGCCAGCAGCCTCCGACTAGCGGGGGGCCTGAGCAATGAGCAGTTCTTC.

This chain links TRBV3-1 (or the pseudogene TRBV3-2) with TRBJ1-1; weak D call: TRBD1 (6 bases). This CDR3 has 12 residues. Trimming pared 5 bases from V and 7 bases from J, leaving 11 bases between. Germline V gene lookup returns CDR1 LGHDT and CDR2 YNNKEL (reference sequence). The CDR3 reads CASSVRGGEAFF. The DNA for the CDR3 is TGTGCCAGCAGCGTCAGGGGCGGTGAAGCTTTCTTT.

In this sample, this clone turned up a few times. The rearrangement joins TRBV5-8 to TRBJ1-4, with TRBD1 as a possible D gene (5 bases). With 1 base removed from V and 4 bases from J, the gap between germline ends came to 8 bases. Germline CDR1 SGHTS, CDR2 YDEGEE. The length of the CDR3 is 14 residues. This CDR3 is CASSLRQFNEKLFF. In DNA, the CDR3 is TGTGCCAGCAGCTTGAGACAGTTTAATGAAAAACTGTTTTTT. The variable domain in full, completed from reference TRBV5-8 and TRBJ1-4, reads EAGVTQSPTHLIKTRGQQATLRCSPISGHTSVYWYQQALGLGLQFLLWYDEGEERNRGNFPPRFSGRQFPNYSSELNVNALELEDSALYLCASSLRQFNEKLFFGSGTQLSVL.

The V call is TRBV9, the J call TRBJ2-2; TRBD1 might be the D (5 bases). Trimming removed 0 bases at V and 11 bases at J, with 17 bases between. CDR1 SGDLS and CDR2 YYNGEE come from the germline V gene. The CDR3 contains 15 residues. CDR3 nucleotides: TGTGCCAGCAGCGTAGACCCGATTATAGGGGAAGAGCTGTTTTTT. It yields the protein CASSVDPIIGEELFF.